These 8 T cell receptor beta chains came from one sample sequenced in a study of molecular identifiers for immune sequencing clone quantification. Each CDR3 protein is one row after TCRdb ran MiXCR on the PCR reads. The table has approximately 90,000 distinct CDR3 sequences, roughly a fifth seen once; the top ten hold roughly 1%. Sequencing input: naive CD8+ T cells from blood, with Jurkat cell RNA spiked in. The subset was: FACS-sorted CD8+CD4-CCR7+CD45RA+ naive T cells. The receptors were sampled from a human donor in good health. Some libraries in this study had Jurkat cell RNA spiked in.

Concerning this clonotype itself: The CDR3 end shows no conserved phenylalanine or tryptophan, and so a read error is likely. V and J are TRBV4-3 and TRBJ2-3; TRBD2 might be the D (6 bases). V shed 4 bases and J shed 3 bases, with 20 bases lying between them. This CDR3 comprises 17 residues. Looked up from germline, CDR1 is LGHNA and CDR2 is YSLEER. The CDR3 DNA is TGCGCCAGCAGCCGAGATTTGGGACTTGGGGTTACAGATACGCAGTATTCT. Translation: CASSRDLGLGVTDTQYS.

In its sample, this clonotype was seen many times. The chain joins TRBV7-9 to TRBJ2-5; 12 bases line up with TRBD2. Per the germline V gene, CDR1 is SEHNR and CDR2 is FQNEAQ (reference sequence). Trimming at V came to 5 bases and at J to 4 bases, leaving 17 bases not matched to a gene. This CDR3 region has 19 residues. For the CDR3, the DNA is TGTGCCAGCAGCCACCCTATTCCTAGCGGGAGGGCCGCAGGAGAGACCCAGTACTTC. It encodes CASSHPIPSGRAAGETQYF.

The table lists this clonotype with many counts. This rearrangement joins TRBV30 to TRBJ1-5; D is uncertain. The CDR3 contains 13 residues. V dropped 1 base and J dropped 2 bases, with 6 bases sitting between them. From germline, CDR1 is GTSNPN and CDR2 SVGIG (reference sequence). CDR3 sequence reads: CAWSGEGNQPQHF. The CDR3 coding sequence is TGTGCCTGGAGTGGGGAAGGCAATCAGCCCCAGCATTTT.

This clonotype was observed at least ten times. This rearrangement joins TRBV20-1 to TRBJ2-2; the match to TRBD2 covers 7 bases. This CDR3 comprises 13 residues. Germline V gives CDR1 DFQATT, CDR2 SNEGSKA (reference sequence). Unmatched junction bases numbered 2, after V lost 0 bases and J lost 7 bases. CDR3 loop: CSARDGDYGELFF. In DNA, the CDR3 is TGCAGTGCTAGAGATGGGGACTACGGGGAGCTGTTTTTT.

This clonotype was seen only once. A much more abundant neighbour one base away suggests this may be a read error. V is TRBV20-1 and J is TRBJ2-7; D is unclear. There are 12 residues in the CDR3. The germline gives CDR1 DFQATT, CDR2 SNEGSKA (reference sequence). The CDR3 DNA is TGCAGTGCTAGAGAGATCTACTACGGGCAGTACTTC. It specifies CSAREIYYGQYF.

This clonotype was seen many times. The chain has TRBV6-1 and TRBJ2-7, with D uncertain. Per the germline V gene, CDR1 is MNHNS and CDR2 is SASEGT. Trimming cost V 0 bases and J 3 bases, with 12 bases left between them. This CDR3 is built from 15 residues. CDR3 sequence: CASSEARASGYEQYF. The CDR3 coding sequence is TGTGCCAGCAGTGAAGCTAGAGCCTCCGGCTACGAGCAGTACTTC.

The chain links TRBV13 to TRBJ1-5; D is possibly TRBD1 (5 bases). This CDR3 comprises 13 residues. Germline V lookup: CDR1 PRHDT, CDR2 FYEKMQ (reference sequence). Trimming took 5 bases from V and 2 from J, leaving 7 bases between them. In nucleotides, the CDR3 is TGTGCCAGCAGCAGGGGTGGCAATCAGCCCCAGCATTTT. It codes for CASSRGGNQPQHF. The full variable domain, with the rest looked up from reference TRBV13 and TRBJ1-5, is AAGVIQSPRHLIKEKRETATLKCYPIPRHDTVYWYQQGPGQDPQFLISFYEKMQSDKGSIPDRFSAQQFSDYHSELNMSSLELGDSALYFCASSRGGNQPQHFGDGTRLSIL.

This clonotype was found a few times. V is TRBV9 and J is TRBJ1-1; 7 nucleotides agree with TRBD1. The CDR3 spans 15 residues. Germline trimming cut 4 bases from V and 7 bases from J; bases unmatched to any gene: 13. Germline V gives CDR1 SGDLS, CDR2 YYNGEE. The CDR3 nucleotides are TGTGCCAGCAGCTCGAAGACAGGGCCAAGCGGTGAAGCTTTCTTT. The encoded protein is CASSSKTGPSGEAFF.